This TCR beta chain is drawn from a study of blood T cell repertoires in COVID-19. Background on the study: The United States, Italy and Spain provided the acute and convalescent COVID-19 samples. T cells, B-cell-depleted T cells, or PBMCs provided the cDNA or gDNA that served as material.

In Seattle, patients joined the study during active infection and were tracked longitudinally. Per the authors' pipeline: Counts of nucleated cells, estimated from reference gene primer amplification, were obtained. The table came from immunoSEQ multiplex PCR; TCRdb's copy has only in-frame clones and leaves some out. That table is the source of V, J and clone size, and D and trimming were worked out from the DNA. The sample lists 85,000 to 120,000 clones, around 90% seen once, with 1.9% in the top ten. CDR3 length equals 14 residues. J was trimmed by 5 bases and V by 7 bases; bases with no gene match: 8. Germline lookup yields CDR1 LGHNT and CDR2 FRNRAP.

Specimen: peripheral blood. The V gene is TRBV12-5, the J gene TRBJ2-3; 8 nucleotides match TRBD2. The TCR sequence derives from a woman aged 50 to 60 with COVID-19, enrolled during active disease. The CDR3 sequence: CASVPGGPEDTQYF. As DNA, the CDR3 is TGTGCTAGTGTTCCGGGGGGGCCGGAAGATACGCAGTATTTT.